The T cell receptor (beta chain) described here comes from a study of blood T cell repertoires in COVID-19 (TCRdb year 2020). Context from the whole study: The collaborator samples originated in the United States, Italy and Spain and spanned the acute and convalescent phases of COVID-19. A de-identified subject ID, COVID-19 status, age in years and sex were almost always included in the sample metadata. The repertoires were released in a freely available public database meant as a resource for research on the immune response to SARS-CoV-2. The prospective study material was composed of cDNA or gDNA derived from T cells, B-cell-depleted T cells, or PBMCs. The samples were drawn from the first 160 participants of the ongoing ImmuneRACE study and from 1,254 subjects provided by 6 global collaborators. Where available, HLA class I and class II types were obtained from metadata supplied by the sample provider rather than from assay-based typing. The dataset comprised deeply sampled blood TCRbeta repertoires from subjects exposed to, actively infected with, or recovered from COVID-19. Results and caveats for the whole study, not just this receptor: The amount of clinical and demographic metadata varied by source and participant and was provided uncurated.

A word on this clone: The antigen it recognizes is unknown. The junction differs from germline at one of its ends, possibly a read error.

TCRbeta CDR3 regions were amplified from genomic DNA using the immunoSEQ Assay, a bias-controlled multiplex PCR. The published analysis was carried out like this. Within the assay, amplification of reference gene primers was used to estimate how many nucleated cells each sample contained. To quantify the absolute abundance of each unique TCRbeta CDR3 rearrangement, sequence reads were collapsed and filtered. For each sample, productive Simpson clonality was calculated as the square root of Simpson's diversity index across productive rearrangements. The table was pulled from immuneACCESS by TCRdb, which kept in-frame rearrangements only. Such tables lose some clones; where checked, under half of the loss comes from unresolved V genes, and the rest has no known cause. D and trimming were read from the DNA, whereas the V and J calls and clone size are those reported in that table. The table for this sample lists around 50,000 clones; about 87% of them were counted only once. The ten largest make up around 1.5% of the sample.

The CDR3 spans 13 residues, from the cysteine through the phenylalanine. CDR3 DNA only is kept here, 39 bases in frame from base 1. CDR1 and CDR2 are drawn from the germline V gene: MNHEY, SVGEGT. The collaborating institutions used their own protocols to collect whole blood in K2EDTA tubes. For TCRbeta analysis, collaborator samples were shipped as frozen whole blood, as isolated PBMCs, or as DNA extracted from either sample type. Recombination joined TRBV6-2 or TRBV6-3 with TRBJ1-6; the D gene assignment is ambiguous. The TCR comes from a man aged 60-69 years with acute or convalescent COVID-19. The sequencing sample was made of peripheral blood. The CDR3 is CASSYFRSATEDF. The DNA sequence is given as TGTGCCAGCAGTTACTTCCGGTCAGCGACGGAGGACTTT.